This T cell receptor beta chain was sequenced for a study of somatic mutations in cytotoxic T cells in rheumatoid arthritis. Some clones are missing from TCRdb's copy, which holds only in-frame ones; the method was immunoSEQ multiplex PCR. Seen here are some 18,000 clones, around four fifths observed once, and the top ten hold about 28%. General study findings and limits: An increase in CD8+ clonality with age was seen in rheumatoid arthritis patients but not in healthy controls. Unidentified antigens were the targets of the expanded CD8+ clones.

Positive selection with magnetic beads achieved the isolation of CD4+ and CD8+ cells, followed by a flow cytometry check of purity. The V end lost 6 bases, the J end lost 3 bases, and 11 bases lay between the germline ends. The V gene's germline CDR1 is SGHVS and CDR2 FQNEAQ. The CDR3 totals 13 residues. As concerns this clone: The antigen is unknown.

This sequence originates from an adult with rheumatoid arthritis. The sequenced sample was CD8+ T cells sorted from blood. The chain uses TRBV7-8 and TRBJ1-1, with a tentative D call TRBD1 (5 bases). The CDR3 bases are TGTGCCAGCAGTTGGGGGGAGGACACTGAAGCTTTCTTT. It codes for CASSWGEDTEAFF.